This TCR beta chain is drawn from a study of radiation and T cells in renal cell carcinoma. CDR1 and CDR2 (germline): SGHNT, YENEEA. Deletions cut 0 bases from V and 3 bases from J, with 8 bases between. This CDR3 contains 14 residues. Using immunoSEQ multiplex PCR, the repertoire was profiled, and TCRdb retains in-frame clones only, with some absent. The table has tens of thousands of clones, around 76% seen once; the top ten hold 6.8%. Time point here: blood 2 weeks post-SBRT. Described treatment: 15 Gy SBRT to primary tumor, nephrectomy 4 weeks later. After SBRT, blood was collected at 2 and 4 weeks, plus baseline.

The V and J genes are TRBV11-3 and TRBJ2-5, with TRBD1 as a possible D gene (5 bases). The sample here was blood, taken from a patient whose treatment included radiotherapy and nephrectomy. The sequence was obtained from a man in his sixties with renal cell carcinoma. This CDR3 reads CASSLDAGKETQYF. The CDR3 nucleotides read TGTGCCAGCAGCTTAGATGCAGGGAAAGAGACCCAGTACTTC.